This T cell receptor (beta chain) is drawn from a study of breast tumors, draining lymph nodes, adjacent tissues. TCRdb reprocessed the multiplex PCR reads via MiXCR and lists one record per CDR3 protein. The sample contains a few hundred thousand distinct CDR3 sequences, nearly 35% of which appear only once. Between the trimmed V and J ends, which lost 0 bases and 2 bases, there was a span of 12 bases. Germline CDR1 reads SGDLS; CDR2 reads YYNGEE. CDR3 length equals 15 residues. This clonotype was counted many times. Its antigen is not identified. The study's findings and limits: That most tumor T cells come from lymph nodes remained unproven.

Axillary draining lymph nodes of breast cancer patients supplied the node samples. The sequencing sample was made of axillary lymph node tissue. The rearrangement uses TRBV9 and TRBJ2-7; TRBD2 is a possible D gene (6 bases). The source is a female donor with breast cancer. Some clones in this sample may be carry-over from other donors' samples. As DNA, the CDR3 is TGTGCCAGCAGCGTAGACGGCGGGACCACCTACGAGCAGTACTTC. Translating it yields CASSVDGGTTYEQYF.